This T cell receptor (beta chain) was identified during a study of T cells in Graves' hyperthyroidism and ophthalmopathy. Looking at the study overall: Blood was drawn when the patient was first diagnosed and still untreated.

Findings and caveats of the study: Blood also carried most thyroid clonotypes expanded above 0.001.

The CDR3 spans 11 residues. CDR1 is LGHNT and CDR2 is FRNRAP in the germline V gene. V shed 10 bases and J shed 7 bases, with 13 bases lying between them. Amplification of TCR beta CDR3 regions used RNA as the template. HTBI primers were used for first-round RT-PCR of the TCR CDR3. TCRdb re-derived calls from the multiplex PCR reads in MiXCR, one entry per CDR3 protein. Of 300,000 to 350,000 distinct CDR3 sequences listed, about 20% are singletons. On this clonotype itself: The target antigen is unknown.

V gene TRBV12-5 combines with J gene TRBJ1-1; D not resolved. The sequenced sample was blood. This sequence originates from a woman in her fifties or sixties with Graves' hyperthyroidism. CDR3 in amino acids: CAKSVRFEAFF. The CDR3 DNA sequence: TGTGCTAAGTCGGTACGGTTTGAAGCTTTCTTT.